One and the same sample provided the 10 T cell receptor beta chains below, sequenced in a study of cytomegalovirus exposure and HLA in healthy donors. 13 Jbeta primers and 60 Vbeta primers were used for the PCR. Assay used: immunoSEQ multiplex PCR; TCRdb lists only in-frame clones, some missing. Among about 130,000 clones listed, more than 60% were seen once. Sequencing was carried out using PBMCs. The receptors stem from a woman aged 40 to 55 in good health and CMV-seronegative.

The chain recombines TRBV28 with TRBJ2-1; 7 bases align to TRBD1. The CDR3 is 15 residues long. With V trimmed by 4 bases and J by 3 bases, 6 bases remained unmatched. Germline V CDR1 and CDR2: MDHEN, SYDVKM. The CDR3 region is CASSSGTEHYNEQFF. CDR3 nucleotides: TGTGCCAGCAGTTCCGGGACAGAGCACTACAATGAGCAGTTCTTC.

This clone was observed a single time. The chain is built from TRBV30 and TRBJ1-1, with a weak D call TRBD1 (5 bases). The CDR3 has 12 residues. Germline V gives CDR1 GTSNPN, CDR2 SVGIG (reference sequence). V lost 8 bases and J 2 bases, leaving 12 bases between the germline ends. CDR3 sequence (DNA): TGTGCCGGGGGGGGAGTTAACACTGAAGCTTTCTTT. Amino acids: CAGGGVNTEAFF.

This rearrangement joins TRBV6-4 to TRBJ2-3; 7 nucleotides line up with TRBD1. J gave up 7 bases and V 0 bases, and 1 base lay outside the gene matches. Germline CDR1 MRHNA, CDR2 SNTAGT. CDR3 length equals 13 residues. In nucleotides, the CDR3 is TGTGCCAGCAGTGACTCCAGGGGGAATACGCAGTATTTT. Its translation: CASSDSRGNTQYF.

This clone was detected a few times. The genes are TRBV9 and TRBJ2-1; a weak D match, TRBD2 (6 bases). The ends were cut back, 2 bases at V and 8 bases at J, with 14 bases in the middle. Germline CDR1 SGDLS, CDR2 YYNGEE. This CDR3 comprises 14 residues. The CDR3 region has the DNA TGTGCCAGCAGCGTGTTGACTAGGGAGGATGAGCAGTTCTTC. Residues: CASSVLTREDEQFF.

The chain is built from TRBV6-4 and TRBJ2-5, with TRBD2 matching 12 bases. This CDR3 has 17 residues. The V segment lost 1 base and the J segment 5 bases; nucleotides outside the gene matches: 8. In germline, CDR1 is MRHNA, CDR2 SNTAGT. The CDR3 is CASSDYRLAGAVETQYF. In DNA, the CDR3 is TGTGCCAGCAGTGACTACAGACTAGCGGGAGCAGTTGAGACCCAGTACTTC.

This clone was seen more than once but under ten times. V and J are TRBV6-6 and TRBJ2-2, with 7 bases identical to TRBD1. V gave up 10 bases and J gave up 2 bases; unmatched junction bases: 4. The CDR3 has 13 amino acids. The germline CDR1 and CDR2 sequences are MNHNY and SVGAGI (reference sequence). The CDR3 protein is CATEGGNTGELFF. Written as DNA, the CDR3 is TGTGCCACAGAAGGGGGCAACACCGGGGAGCTGTTTTTT.

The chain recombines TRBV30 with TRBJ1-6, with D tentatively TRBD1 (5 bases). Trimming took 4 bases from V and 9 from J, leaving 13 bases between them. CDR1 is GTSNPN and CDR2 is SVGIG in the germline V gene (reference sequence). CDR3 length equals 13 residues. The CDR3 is CAWNRQGSSPLHF. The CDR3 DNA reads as TGTGCCTGGAATAGGCAGGGATCTTCACCCCTCCACTTT.

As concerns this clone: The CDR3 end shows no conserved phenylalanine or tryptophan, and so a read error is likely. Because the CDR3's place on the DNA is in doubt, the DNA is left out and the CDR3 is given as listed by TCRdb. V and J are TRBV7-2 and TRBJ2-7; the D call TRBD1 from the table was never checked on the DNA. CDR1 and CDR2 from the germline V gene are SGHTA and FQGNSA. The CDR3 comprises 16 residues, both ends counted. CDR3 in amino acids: CASSSDRGALRGALAI.

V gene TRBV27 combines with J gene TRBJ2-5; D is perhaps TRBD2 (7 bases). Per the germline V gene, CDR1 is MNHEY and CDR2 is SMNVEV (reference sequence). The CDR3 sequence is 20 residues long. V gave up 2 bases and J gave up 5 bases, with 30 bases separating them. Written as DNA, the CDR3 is TGTGCCAGCAGTTTAGGACCGCGGTTCTCCGCTCGACCGGGGGGCGAGACCCAGTACTTC. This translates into CASSLGPRFSARPGGETQYF.

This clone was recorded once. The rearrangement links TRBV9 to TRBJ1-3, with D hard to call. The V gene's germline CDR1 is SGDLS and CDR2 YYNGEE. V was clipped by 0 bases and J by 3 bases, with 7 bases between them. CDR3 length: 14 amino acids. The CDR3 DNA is TGTGCCAGCAGCGTAGAGGGAGGTGGAAACACCATATATTTT. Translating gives CASSVEGGGNTIYF.